Listed below are T cell receptor beta chains from one sample, sequenced in a study of CD8+CD57+ T cells in acquired aplastic anemia. Via MiXCR, TCRdb re-called the reads, giving one row per CDR3 protein. The repertoire has some 180,000 distinct CDR3 sequences, 45% to 50% of them found once; the top ten carry under 3.5%. The specimen was sorted CD4+, CD8+, or CD8+CD57+ T cells (not recorded which) from PBMCs. The receptor source for this set is a human donor in good health. Both conserved end residues are part of each CDR3. The D gene is left open where the match is weak. Clone size is given for some rows only: seen once, a few or many times, or a class if the clone is expanded.

v_call	d_call	j_call	clone_size	cdr3_nt	cdr3_aa
TRBV7-7	-	TRBJ2-5	many	TGTGCTAGCAGCAAGGACACGCAAGAGACCCAGTACTTC	CASSKDTQETQYF
TRBV14	-	TRBJ2-7	-	TGTGCCAGCAGCCGGGCGCAGACCTACGAGCAGTACTTC	CASSRAQTYEQYF
TRBV10-1	-	TRBJ2-1	many	TGCGCCAGCAGTGATTCAGGTCGGGCTGGCTCCTACAATGAGCAGTTCTTC	CASSDSGRAGSYNEQFF
TRBV19	TRBD1	TRBJ1-1	-	TGTGCCAGTAGTATCAGGGGGAGCGAAACTGAAGCTTTCTTT	CASSIRGSETEAFF
TRBV28	TRBD1	TRBJ2-6	few	TGTGCCAGCACCGCGGACAGGGGTGACTCTGGGGCCAACGTCCTGACTTTC	CASTADRGDSGANVLTF
TRBV20-1	TRBD1	TRBJ2-1	many	TGCAGTGCTAGTCCGGGGCAGGGGGCTGATGAGCAGTTCTTC	CSASPGQGADEQFF
TRBV5-1	-	TRBJ2-2	once	TGCGCCAGCAGCTTGAATCCGGGGACAAGCACCGGGGAGCTGTTTTTT	CASSLNPGTSTGELFF
TRBV20-1	-	TRBJ2-7	-	TGCAGTGCTACGTGGGGCCTGTCCTACGAGCAGTACTTC	CSATWGLSYEQYF
TRBV15	-	TRBJ2-1	-	TGTGCCACCAGCAGGACGGGTCGCTTTGAGCAGTTCTTC	CATSRTGRFEQFF
TRBV2	TRBD1	TRBJ1-1	few	TGTGCCAGCAGTAGGGACAGGGGCTCCCGACTTGAAGCTTTCTTT	CASSRDRGSRLEAFF
TRBV5-1	-	TRBJ1-4	many	TGCGCCAGCACCTGGAGGGGGGGAAGTGAAAAACTGTTTTTT	CASTWRGGSEKLFF
TRBV29-1	-	TRBJ2-2	-	TGCAGCGGCCAACGGAGCGGGAACACCGGGGAGCTGTTTTTT	CSGQRSGNTGELFF
TRBV10-3	-	TRBJ1-1	few	TGTGCCATCAGTGAGGTTTCAGGGGTATCGACTGAAGCTTTCTTT	CAISEVSGVSTEAFF
TRBV30	-	TRBJ2-1	-	TGTGCCTGGATCCCCCTCGGGCAGGGCCATGAGCAGTTCTTC	CAWIPLGQGHEQFF
TRBV7-9	-	TRBJ1-4	many	TGTGCCAGCAGCTTGAGACAGGAGGGTGAAAAACTGTTTTTT	CASSLRQEGEKLFF
TRBV20-1	-	TRBJ1-5	-	TGCAGTGCTAGAGTTCAGGATCAGCCCCAGCATTTT	CSARVQDQPQHF
TRBV11-2	-	TRBJ2-7	many	TGTGCCAACTCGAAAGACAGGCCATACGAGCAGTACTTC	CANSKDRPYEQYF
TRBV9	TRBD2	TRBJ2-1	many	TGTGCCAGCAGCGTAGTCAGCGGGAGCTCCTACAATGAGCAGTTCTTC	CASSVVSGSSYNEQFF
TRBV19	-	TRBJ1-3	many	TGTGCCAGTAGTACTGGAAACACCATATATTTT	CASSTGNTIYF
TRBV7-2	-	TRBJ1-5	many	TGTGCCAGCAGCTATGGGGCGGAGCAGCCCCAGCATTTT	CASSYGAEQPQHF
TRBV7-3	TRBD2	TRBJ2-1	many	TGTGCCAGCAGCTTAGCCCCTAGCGGGAACGCTGAGCAGTTCTTC	CASSLAPSGNAEQFF
TRBV7-9	-	TRBJ1-4	-	TGTGCCAGCAGCCAAACAACAACTAATGAAAAACTGTTTTTT	CASSQTTTNEKLFF
TRBV5-1	-	TRBJ2-2	few	TGCGCCAGCAAGGGGACACCAAACACCGGGGAGCTGTTTTTT	CASKGTPNTGELFF
TRBV11-3	-	TRBJ2-2	-	TGTGCCAGCAGCTTACCGGGATGGAACACCGGGGAGCTGTTTTTT	CASSLPGWNTGELFF
TRBV20-1	TRBD2	TRBJ2-3	-	TGCAGTGCTAGTGGGACTAGCGGGAGAGGGAATACGCAGTATTTT	CSASGTSGRGNTQYF
TRBV20-1	TRBD1	TRBJ1-2	-	TGCAGTGCTAGCGGGACAGGGGTCGATGGCTACACCTTC	CSASGTGVDGYTF
TRBV10-3	-	TRBJ1-6	medium-sized	TGTGCCACCCCGGTTTACAATTCACCCCTCCACTTT	CATPVYNSPLHF
TRBV15	-	TRBJ2-7	-	TGTGCCACCAGGAAGGGGGTTGGGTACGAGCAGTACTTC	CATRKGVGYEQYF
TRBV10-2	TRBD1	TRBJ2-7	-	TGCGCCAGCAGTGAGACCGGACAGGGGAGCTCCTACGAGCAGTACTTC	CASSETGQGSSYEQYF
TRBV9	-	TRBJ2-7	-	TGTGCCAGCAGCGTCAGGGCAGACGGAGAGCAGTACTTC	CASSVRADGEQYF
TRBV7-2	-	TRBJ1-1	-	TGTGCCAGCAGCAGGGGCGGGAACACTGAAGTTTTCTTT	CASSRGGNTEVFF